A single sample is the source of the 2 T cell receptor beta chains below, sequenced in a study of control samples from healthy donors and cancer patients. TCRdb's copy holds only in-frame clones and misses some; the assay was immunoSEQ multiplex PCR. The repertoire consists of roughly 400,000 clones, with 75% to 95% occurring once and the leading ten covering over 5.5%. Specimen: PBMCs. These receptors came from a man aged 35-49 years with head and neck cancer.

J is TRBJ2-7 and V is TRBV9; 8 bases fit TRBD1. Germline assignment: CDR1 SGDLS and CDR2 YYNGEE. V lost 0 bases to trimming and J lost 3 bases; unmatched junction nucleotides: 5. This CDR3 spans 15 amino acids. This CDR3 reads CASSVGPGGGYEQYF. CDR3 bases: TGTGCCAGCAGCGTAGGGCCAGGGGGCGGCTACGAGCAGTACTTC.

In its sample, this clone was seen once. The chain couples TRBV25-1 to TRBJ1-2; no clear D. V was trimmed by 3 bases and J by 4 bases, leaving 9 bases between them. The CDR3 covers 13 residues. Looked up from germline, CDR1 is MGHDK and CDR2 is SYGVNS. CDR3 protein: CASSDPVTYGYTF. As DNA, the CDR3 is TGTGCCAGCAGTGACCCGGTAACCTATGGCTACACCTTC.